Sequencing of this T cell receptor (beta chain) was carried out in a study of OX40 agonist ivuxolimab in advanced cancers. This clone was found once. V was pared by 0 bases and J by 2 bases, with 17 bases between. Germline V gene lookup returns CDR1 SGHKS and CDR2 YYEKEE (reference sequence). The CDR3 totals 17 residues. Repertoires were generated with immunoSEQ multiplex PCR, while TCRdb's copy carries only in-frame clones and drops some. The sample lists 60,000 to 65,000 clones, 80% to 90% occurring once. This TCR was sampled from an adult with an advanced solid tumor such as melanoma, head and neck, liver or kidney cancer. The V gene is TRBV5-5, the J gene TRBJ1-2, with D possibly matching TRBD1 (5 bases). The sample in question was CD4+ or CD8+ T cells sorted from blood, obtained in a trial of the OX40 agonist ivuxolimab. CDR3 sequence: CASSLEPGYKLNYGYTF. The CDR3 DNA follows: TGTGCCAGCAGCTTGGAGCCAGGGTATAAGTTAAACTATGGCTACACCTTC.